This is a list of T cell receptor beta chains from one sample in a study of blood T cells in healthy people across ages. TCRdb re-derived calls from the 5' RACE reads in MiXCR, one entry per CDR3 protein. The sample includes 1,500,000 or so distinct CDR3 sequences, under 55% seen only once; the top ten take around 4%. The sample consisted of blood. The receptors come from a woman younger than 35 in good health. Each CDR3 is given without its conserved first and last residue. D genes are given only for firm matches. For some rows the clone size is stated as once, few or many, or as a class when expanded; others skip it.

size | V | D | CDR3
NA | TRBV7-6 | NA | ASSPPVAEAF
NA | TRBV7-9 | NA | ASSLPLAEKETQY
NA | TRBV4-1 | NA | ASSQDPLPERF
NA | TRBV5-1 | NA | ASSLDPGVRSYEQY
NA | TRBV9 | NA | ASSLSSGKGVIQY
many | TRBV20-1 | NA | SAISGPGGYT
NA | TRBV6-4 | NA | ASSDRFEADTQY
few | TRBV20-1 | NA | SATRRRGNEQF
NA | TRBV29-1 | TRBD2 | SVAGTSGRRNEQF
NA | TRBV24-1 | TRBD2 | ATSATGAGDSDTQY
NA | TRBV11-2 | NA | ASSLRGALSHGQF
NA | TRBV12-3/TRBV12-4 | NA | ASTHRARANVLT